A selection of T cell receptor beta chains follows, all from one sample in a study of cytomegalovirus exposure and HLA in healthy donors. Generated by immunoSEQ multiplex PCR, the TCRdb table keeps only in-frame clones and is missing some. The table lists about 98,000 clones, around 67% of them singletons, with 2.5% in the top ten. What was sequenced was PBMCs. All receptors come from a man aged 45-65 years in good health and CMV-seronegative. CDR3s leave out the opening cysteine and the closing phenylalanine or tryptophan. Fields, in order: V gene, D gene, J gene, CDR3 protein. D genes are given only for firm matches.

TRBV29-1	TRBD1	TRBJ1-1	SVGQEYTEAF
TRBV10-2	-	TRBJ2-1	ASSPAVSRYNEQF
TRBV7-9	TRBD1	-	ASSLTTGQGIYEQY
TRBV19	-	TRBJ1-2	ATADEGRGYT
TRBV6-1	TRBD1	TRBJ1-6	ASSGRTGANSPLH
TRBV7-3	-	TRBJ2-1	ASSLSPTPYNEQF
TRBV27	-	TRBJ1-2	ASSPTMRGGTSNYGYT
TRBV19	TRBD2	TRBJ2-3	ASSQTGGDADTQY
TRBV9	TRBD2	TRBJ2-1	ASSVSTSGGYNEQF
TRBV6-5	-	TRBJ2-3	ASKRPYTDTQY
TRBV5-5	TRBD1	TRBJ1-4	ASSLARTGALSREKLF
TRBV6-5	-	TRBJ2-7	ASTRSGAYEQY
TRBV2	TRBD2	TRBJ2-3	ASSPFSGRPDTQY
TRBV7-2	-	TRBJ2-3	ASSLANYGYAVDTQY
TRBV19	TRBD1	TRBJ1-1	ASRGSGYPEAF
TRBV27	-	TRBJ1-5	ASRGTGSISQPQH
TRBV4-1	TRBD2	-	ASSRGGLAGPRGYEQY
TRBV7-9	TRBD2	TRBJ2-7	ASSWASGSDEQY
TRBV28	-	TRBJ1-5	ASSRGSQPQH
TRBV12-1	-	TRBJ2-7	ASSFPRVARWQY
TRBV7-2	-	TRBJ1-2	ASSLGQGPVNYGYT
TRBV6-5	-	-	ASSYRRDSYEQY
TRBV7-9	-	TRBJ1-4	ASSSDRTTNEKLF
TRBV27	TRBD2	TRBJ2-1	ASSPFLGAGGTNEQF
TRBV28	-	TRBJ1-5	ASSLLPPQVLSNQPQH
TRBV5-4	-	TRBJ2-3	ASSLQLAGSTDTQY
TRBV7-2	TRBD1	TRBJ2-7	ASSLSQGRGRSYEQY
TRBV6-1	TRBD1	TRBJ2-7	ASTRTGGYEQY
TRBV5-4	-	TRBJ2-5	ASSSFWSRRETQY
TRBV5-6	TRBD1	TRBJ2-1	ASSLDEGAVYNEQF
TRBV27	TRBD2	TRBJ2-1	ASSFRRGPSGDYNEQF
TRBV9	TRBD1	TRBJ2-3	ASSERTGPSTDTQY
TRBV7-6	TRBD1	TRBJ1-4	ASSLAMEGAKGLSNEKLF
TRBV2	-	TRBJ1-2	ASSAEVAARGYT
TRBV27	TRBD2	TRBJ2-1	ASSLELADYSSYNEQF
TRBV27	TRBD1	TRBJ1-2	ASRPRTGNYGYT
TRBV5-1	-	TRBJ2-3	ASSLGGYTDTQY
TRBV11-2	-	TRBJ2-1	ASSLSRRVPYNEQF
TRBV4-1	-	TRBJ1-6	ASSKTLYNSPLH
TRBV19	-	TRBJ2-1	ASAIAESSYNEQF
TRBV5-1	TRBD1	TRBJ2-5	ASSMFRDSQETQY
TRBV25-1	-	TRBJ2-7	ASSELGSGGSYEQY
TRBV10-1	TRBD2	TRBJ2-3	ASSEGLAGGFYTQY
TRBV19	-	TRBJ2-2	ASSIGAANTGELF
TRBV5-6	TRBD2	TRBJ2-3	ASSFGLAGADTQY
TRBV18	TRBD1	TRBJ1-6	ASSATTGDSPLH
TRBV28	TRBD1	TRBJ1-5	ASSFRDRGFREH
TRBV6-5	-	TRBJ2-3	ASSSRTVISTDTQY
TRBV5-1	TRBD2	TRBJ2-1	ASSFWGGSYNEQF
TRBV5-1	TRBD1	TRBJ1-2	ASSLGDSHYGYT
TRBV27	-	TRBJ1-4	ASSFLPQDEKLF